This T cell receptor (beta chain) emerged from a study of T cells in Graves' hyperthyroidism and ophthalmopathy. Study-wide background: The initial diagnosis was the point when peripheral blood was collected, ahead of any treatment.

Germline V CDR1 and CDR2: GTSNPN, SVGIG (reference sequence). The germline V and J ends were trimmed by 2 bases and 9 bases, with 22 bases remaining between them. This CDR3 has 15 residues. Study observations and caveats: Expanded thyroid clonotypes (above 0.001) were mostly also found in blood.

RNA transcripts provided the source from which TCR beta CDR3 regions were amplified. An initial round of RT-PCR targeting the TCR CDR3 relied on the HTBI primer set. Each CDR3 protein gets one entry after TCRdb re-called the multiplex PCR reads with MiXCR. The sample has under 400,000 distinct CDR3 sequences, about 15% seen once; the top ten hold 11%. The study enrolled patients aged 18 to 65 with newly diagnosed hyperthyroidism of under 2 months' duration. Exclusion of a patient resulted from uncontrolled infection, other autoimmune disease, pregnancy or lactation. This clonotype has just a few counts. The antigen is unknown.

The chain uses TRBV30 and TRBJ2-5, with D possibly being TRBD2 (5 bases). The sequenced sample consisted of blood. The sequence came from a woman aged 60-70 years with Graves' hyperthyroidism. The CDR3 region is CAWSFAASTFGAQYF. CDR3 in DNA: TGTGCCTGGAGTTTTGCGGCCTCCACGTTCGGGGCCCAGTACTTC. The full variable domain, its missing parts supplied by reference TRBV30 and TRBJ2-5, is SQTIHQWPATLVQPVGSPLSLECTVEGTSNPNLYWYRQAAGRGLQLLFYSVGIGQISSEVPQNLSASRPQDRQFILSSKKLLLSDSGFYLCAWSFAASTFGAQYFGPGTRLLVL.